This TCR beta chain was recorded in a study of neoadjuvant nivolumab and ipilimumab in lung cancer. Produced via immunoSEQ multiplex PCR; TCRdb's table is partial and in-frame only. The sample carries approximately 26,000 clones, more than 70% recorded once. Germline CDR1 reads MNHEY; CDR2 reads SMNVEV (reference sequence). V lost 2 bases to trimming and J lost 5 bases, with 13 bases between them. This CDR3 region has 15 residues. Findings and caveats of the study: Compared with tumor-adjacent uninvolved lung, resected tumors showed greater richness and clonality. From pretherapy to surgery, tumor richness and clonality rose with dual therapy. TCR clonality did not significantly correlate with pathologic tumor regression. Pretherapy blood TCR richness correlated positively with resected tumor richness.

This clone has only a few counts. Its antigen is unknown. The sequences come from peripheral blood, collected before neoadjuvant nivolumab, alone or with ipilimumab. The V call is TRBV27, the J call TRBJ2-1, with D perhaps assigned TRBD1 or TRBD2 (6 bases each). The origin of this receptor is an adult with non-small cell lung cancer. The CDR3: CASSLSGRGHNEQFF. The CDR3 coding sequence is TGTGCCAGCAGTTTAAGCGGACGGGGGCACAATGAGCAGTTCTTC.